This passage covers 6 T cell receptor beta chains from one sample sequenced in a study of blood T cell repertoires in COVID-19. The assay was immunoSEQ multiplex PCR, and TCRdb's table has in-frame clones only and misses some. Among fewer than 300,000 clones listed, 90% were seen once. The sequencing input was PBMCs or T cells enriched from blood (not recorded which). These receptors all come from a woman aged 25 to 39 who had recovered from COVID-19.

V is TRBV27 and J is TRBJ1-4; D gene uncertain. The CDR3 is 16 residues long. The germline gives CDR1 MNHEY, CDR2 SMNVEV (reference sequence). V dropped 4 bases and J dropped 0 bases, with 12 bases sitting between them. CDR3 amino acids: CASSSEHTATNEKLFF. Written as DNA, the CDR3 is TGTGCCAGCAGTTCCGAACACACAGCAACTAATGAAAAACTGTTTTTT.

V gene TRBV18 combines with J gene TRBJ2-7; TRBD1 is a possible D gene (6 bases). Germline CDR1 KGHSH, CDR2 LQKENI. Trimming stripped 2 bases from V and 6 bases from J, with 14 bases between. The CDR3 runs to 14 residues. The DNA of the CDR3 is TGTGCCAGCTCACCAATTACAGGGCATGGCGAGCAGTACTTC. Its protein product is CASSPITGHGEQYF.

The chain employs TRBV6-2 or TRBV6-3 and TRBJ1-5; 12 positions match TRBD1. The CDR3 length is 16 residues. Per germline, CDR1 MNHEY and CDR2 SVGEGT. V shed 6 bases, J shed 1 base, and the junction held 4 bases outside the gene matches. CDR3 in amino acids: CASSSGQGASNQPQHF. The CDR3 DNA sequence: TGTGCCAGCAGCTCGGGACAGGGGGCGAGCAATCAGCCCCAGCATTTT.

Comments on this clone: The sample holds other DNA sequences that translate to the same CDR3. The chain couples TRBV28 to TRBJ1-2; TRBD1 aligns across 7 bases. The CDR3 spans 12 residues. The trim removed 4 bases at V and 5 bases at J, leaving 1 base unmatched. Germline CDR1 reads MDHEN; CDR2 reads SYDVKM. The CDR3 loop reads CASSSTGYGYTF. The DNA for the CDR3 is TGTGCCAGCAGTTCGACAGGGTATGGCTACACCTTC.

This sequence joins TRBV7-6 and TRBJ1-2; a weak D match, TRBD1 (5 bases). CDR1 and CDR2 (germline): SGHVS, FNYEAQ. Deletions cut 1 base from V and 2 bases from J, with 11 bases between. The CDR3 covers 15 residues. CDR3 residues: CASSLGGRENYGYTF. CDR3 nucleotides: TGTGCCAGCAGCTTAGGGGGCCGAGAGAACTATGGCTACACCTTC.

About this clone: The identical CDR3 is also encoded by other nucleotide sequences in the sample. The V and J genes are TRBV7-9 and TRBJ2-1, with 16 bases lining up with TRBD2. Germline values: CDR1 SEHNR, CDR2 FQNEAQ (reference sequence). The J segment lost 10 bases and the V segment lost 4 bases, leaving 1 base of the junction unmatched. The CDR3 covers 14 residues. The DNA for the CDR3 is TGTGCCAGCAGCTCGGGACTAGCGGGGGGGGAGCAGTTCTTC. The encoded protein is CASSSGLAGGEQFF. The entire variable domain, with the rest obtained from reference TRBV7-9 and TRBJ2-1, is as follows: DTGVSQNPRHKITKRGQNVTFRCDPISEHNRLYWYRQTLGQGPEFLTYFQNEAQLEKSRLLSDRFSAERPKGSFSTLEIQRTEQGDSAMYLCASSSGLAGGEQFFGPGTRLTVL.